Listed here are 6 T cell receptor beta chains from one sample, sequenced in a study of blood T cell repertoires in COVID-19. Produced via immunoSEQ multiplex PCR; TCRdb's table is partial and in-frame only. The sample records around 110,000 clones, around 78% being singletons. Sequenced input: peripheral blood. These TCRs come from a man aged 25-40 years with acute or convalescent COVID-19.

The gene calls are TRBV13 and TRBJ1-1; 7 bases map to TRBD1. Germline CDR1 reads PRHDT; CDR2 reads FYEKMQ (reference sequence). V was clipped by 0 bases and J by 9 bases; unmatched bases: 7. The CDR3 runs to 14 residues. The CDR3 sequence: CASSLGTGHDKAFF. The CDR3 DNA is TGTGCCAGCAGCTTAGGGACAGGGCATGATAAAGCTTTCTTT.

The chain links TRBV30 to TRBJ1-6, with D hard to call. The CDR3 totals 15 residues. Trimming pared 1 base from V and 7 bases from J, leaving 14 bases between. Per the germline V gene, CDR1 is GTSNPN and CDR2 is SVGIG (reference sequence). The CDR3 here is CAWSAPPPENSPLHF. Written as DNA, the CDR3 is TGTGCCTGGAGTGCTCCACCCCCAGAAAATTCACCCCTCCACTTT.

The rearrangement uses TRBV3-1 (or the pseudogene TRBV3-2) and TRBJ1-1; D not certain. The CDR3 has 13 residues. The ends were cut back, 1 base at V and 4 bases at J, with 7 bases in the middle. Germline CDR1 is LGHDT and CDR2 is YNNKEL (reference sequence). The CDR3 protein is CASSQGPGTEAFF. The CDR3 coding sequence is TGTGCCAGCAGCCAAGGCCCAGGCACTGAAGCTTTCTTT.

The rearrangement joins TRBV6-5 to TRBJ2-7, with D possibly matching TRBD1 (5 bases). V was clipped by 5 bases and J by 3 bases, with 5 bases between them. There are 11 residues in the CDR3. Germline V gene sequence: CDR1 MNHEY, CDR2 SVGAGI. The CDR3, as DNA: TGTGCCAGCAGTAGGGGCTACGAGCAGTACGTC. Protein product: CASSRGYEQYV.

The chain is built from TRBV21-1 and TRBJ1-6; TRBD1 was called by the table and not checked on the DNA. TRBV21-1 is listed as a pseudogene. The length of the CDR3 is 16 residues. The CDR3 is CASTKISRQGNSPLHF. CDR3 bases: TGTGCCAGCACCAAAATCTCCCGCCAGGGTAATTCACCCCTCCACTTT.

This clone appeared a single time. V and J are TRBV4-1 and TRBJ2-4; 9 bases fit TRBD1. Trimming at V came to 1 base and at J to 3 bases, leaving 4 bases not matched to a gene. This CDR3 is built from 16 residues. CDR1 and CDR2 (germline): MGHRA, YSYEKL. CDR3 nucleotide sequence: TGCGCCAGCAGCCAAGTTACAGGGGGCTACAAAAACATTCAGTACTTC. It codes for CASSQVTGGYKNIQYF.